The 11 T cell receptor beta chains presented below share a single source sample, sequenced in a study of T-cell memory formation after mild COVID-19. TCRdb recomputed calls from the 5' RACE reads with MiXCR, one row per CDR3 protein. The repertoire consists of about 290,000 distinct CDR3 sequences, with about 15% occurring once and the leading ten covering 22%. The specimen sequenced was PBMCs or a T cell subset sorted from them (not recorded which). Source of these receptors: a man aged 18 to 35 who had mild COVID-19 (a few samples of this study predate the infection). Cell type and time point are not known.

In this sample, this clonotype turned up a few times. The chain links TRBV28 to TRBJ2-5, with 9 bases aligning to TRBD2. The ends lost 8 bases at V and 4 bases at J; junction bases unmatched: 17. CDR1 and CDR2 (germline): MDHEN, SYDVKM. The CDR3 length is 17 residues. CDR3 DNA: TGTGCCAGCTTGGCGGGGGGGCCGGATTCCCAATCAGAGACCCAGTACTTC. This encodes CASLAGGPDSQSETQYF. Together with reference TRBV28 and TRBJ2-5, the CDR3 gives the full variable domain: DVKVTQSSRYLVKRTGEKVFLECVQDMDHENMFWYRQDPGLGLRLIYFSYDVKMKEKGDIPEGYSVSREKKERFSLILESASTNQTSMYLCASLAGGPDSQSETQYFGPGTRLLVL.

The sample holds a few counts of this clonotype. This sequence joins TRBV24-1 and TRBJ2-2, with no clear D. Trimming took off 4 bases at V and 1 base at J, with 12 bases between the two ends. The CDR3 spans 16 residues. Germline CDR1 reads KGHDR; CDR2 reads SFDVKD. As DNA, the CDR3 is TGTGCCACCAGTGACACCGACACGGTGAACACCGGGGAGCTGTTTTTT. Translation: CATSDTDTVNTGELFF.

This clonotype was seen many times. This sequence joins TRBV19 and TRBJ2-2, with D possibly TRBD2 on 6 matching bases. Germline V gene lookup returns CDR1 LNHDA and CDR2 SQIVND (reference sequence). CDR3 length: 15 residues. V was trimmed by 6 bases and J by 4 bases, leaving 15 bases between them. The CDR3 loop is CASSRYRDSTGELFF. As DNA, the CDR3 is TGTGCCAGTAGCAGATACCGGGACTCCACCGGGGAGCTGTTTTTT. The full variable domain, its missing parts supplied by reference TRBV19 and TRBJ2-2, is DGGITQSPKYLFRKEGQNVTLSCEQNLNHDAMYWYRQDPGQGLRLIYYSQIVNDFQKGDIAEGYSVSREKKESFPLTVTSAQKNPTAFYLCASSRYRDSTGELFFGEGSRLTVL.

This clonotype was counted between two and nine times. The V and J genes are TRBV5-1 and TRBJ2-3; D unclear. Trimming removed 0 bases at V and 2 bases at J, with 10 bases between. Germline V lookup: CDR1 SGHRS, CDR2 YFSETQ. This CDR3 contains 15 residues. CDR3: CASSLVEPSTDTQYF. The CDR3 bases are TGCGCCAGCAGCTTGGTAGAACCCTCCACAGATACGCAGTATTTT.

This clonotype was detected a few times. This rearrangement joins TRBV29-1 to TRBJ2-1, with no clear D. Germline V CDR1 and CDR2: SQVTM, ANQGSEA. This CDR3 is 10 amino acids long. The V end was cut by 3 bases, the J end by 3 bases, with 0 bases between. The CDR3 spells CSVDYNEQFF. DNA of the CDR3: TGCAGCGTTGACTACAATGAGCAGTTCTTC.

There are many counts of this clonotype. The chain uses TRBV7-9 and TRBJ2-7; D ambiguous. V lost 1 base, J lost 3 bases, and 4 bases lay in between. The CDR3 sequence is 12 residues long. Germline V gene lookup returns CDR1 SEHNR and CDR2 FQNEAQ (reference sequence). In DNA form, the CDR3 reads TGTGCCAGCAGCTTAGTTATCTACGAGCAGTACTTC. Its protein is CASSLVIYEQYF.

This clonotype has a handful of counts. The chain recombines TRBV7-9 with TRBJ1-2; D may be TRBD1 (6 bases). Trimming took 11 bases from V and 3 from J, leaving 19 bases between them. The CDR3 has 14 amino acids. The germline V gene has CDR1 SEHNR and CDR2 FQNEAQ (reference sequence). CDR3: CAGSRSGADYGYTF. The CDR3 DNA reads as TGTGCCGGATCTCGGTCAGGGGCCGACTATGGCTACACCTTC.

The chain uses TRBV3-2 and TRBJ2-7; the table's D call TRBD1 went unverified against the DNA. TRBV3-2 is classified as a pseudogene. The CDR3 spans 17 residues. The chain's CDR3 is CASSQGVPLHSCYEQYV. In DNA, the CDR3 is TGTGCCAGCAGCCAAGGCGTCCCTCTCCACTCCTGCTACGAGCAGTACGTC.

This clonotype was counted between two and nine times. The chain is built from TRBV13 and TRBJ1-1; D unclear. The germline gives CDR1 PRHDT, CDR2 FYEKMQ (reference sequence). The CDR3 has 16 residues. The V gene lost 2 bases and the J gene lost 0 bases, with 13 bases spanning the gap. The CDR3 is CASSLSGGDMNTEAFF. CDR3 DNA: TGTGCCAGCAGCTTATCCGGCGGCGACATGAACACTGAAGCTTTCTTT.

The count of this clonotype is one. The chain combines TRBV6-5 with TRBJ2-7; D not certain. Germline V gene sequence: CDR1 MNHEY, CDR2 SVGAGI. V shed 0 bases and J shed 2 bases, with 8 bases lying between them. The CDR3 totals 14 residues. Here the CDR3 DNA reads TGTGCCAGCAGTTACTCGAAGGCTGCCTACGAGCAGTACTTC. Its protein is CASSYSKAAYEQYF.

This clonotype was counted only a few times. This chain uses TRBV29-1 with TRBJ2-1, with unresolved D. CDR1 is SQVTM, CDR2 ANQGSEA, per germline. The CDR3 extends over 11 amino acids. Trimming took off 3 bases at V and 9 bases at J, with 9 bases between the two ends. The DNA for the CDR3 is TGCAGCGTTGACGAAATGAGTGAGCAGTTCTTC. Translated: CSVDEMSEQFF.